These T cell receptor beta chains were read from a single sample in a study of blood T cell repertoires in COVID-19. Repertoires were generated with immunoSEQ multiplex PCR, while TCRdb's copy carries only in-frame clones and drops some. The table has about 220,000 clones, roughly 84% seen once; the top ten hold around 3.5%. The sample was peripheral blood. The origin of the receptors is a woman of 80 years or more with acute or convalescent COVID-19. Each CDR3 is given without its conserved first and last residue. The D gene is left open where the match is weak.

D gene	V gene	J gene	CDR3 protein
TRBD1	TRBV10-3	TRBJ1-1	ATRLGQGAEEAF
TRBD1	TRBV19	TRBJ2-1	ASSIRTGRSRI
TRBD1	TRBV12-3/TRBV12-4	TRBJ2-1	ASTRGQGNEQF
TRBD1	TRBV7-9	TRBJ1-1	ASSLGGQWDEAF
-	TRBV10-3	TRBJ1-4	AIGEGGTNEKLF
-	TRBV5-8	TRBJ1-2	ASSLALTSLRSGYT
-	TRBV2	TRBJ2-2	ASTQLSNTGELF
-	TRBV27	TRBJ2-7	ASSSQGLKYEQY
TRBD1	TRBV5-1	TRBJ1-1	ASSLGQGFTEAF
TRBD1	TRBV5-4	TRBJ2-7	ASSFTGTGGDEQY